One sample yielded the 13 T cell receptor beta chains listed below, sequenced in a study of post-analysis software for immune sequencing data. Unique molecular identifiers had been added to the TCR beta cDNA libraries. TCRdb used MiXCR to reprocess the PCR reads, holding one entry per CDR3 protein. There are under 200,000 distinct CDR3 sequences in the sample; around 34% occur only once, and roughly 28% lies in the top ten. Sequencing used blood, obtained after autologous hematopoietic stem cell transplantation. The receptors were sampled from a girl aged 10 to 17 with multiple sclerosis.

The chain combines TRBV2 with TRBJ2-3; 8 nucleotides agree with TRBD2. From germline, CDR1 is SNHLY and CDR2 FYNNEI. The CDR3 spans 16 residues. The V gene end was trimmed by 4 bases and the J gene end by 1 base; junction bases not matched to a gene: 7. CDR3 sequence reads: CASSGSGSVGTDTQYF. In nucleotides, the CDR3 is TGTGCCAGCAGTGGGAGCGGGAGTGTTGGCACAGATACGCAGTATTTT.

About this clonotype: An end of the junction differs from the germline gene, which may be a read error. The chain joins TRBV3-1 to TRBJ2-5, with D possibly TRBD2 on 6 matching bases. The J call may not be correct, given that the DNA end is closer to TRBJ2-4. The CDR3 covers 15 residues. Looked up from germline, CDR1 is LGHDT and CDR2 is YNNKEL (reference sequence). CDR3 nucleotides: TGTGTCAGCAGCCAAGAGTGGGGACTCAAAAACATTCAGTACTTC. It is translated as CVSSQEWGLKNIQYF.

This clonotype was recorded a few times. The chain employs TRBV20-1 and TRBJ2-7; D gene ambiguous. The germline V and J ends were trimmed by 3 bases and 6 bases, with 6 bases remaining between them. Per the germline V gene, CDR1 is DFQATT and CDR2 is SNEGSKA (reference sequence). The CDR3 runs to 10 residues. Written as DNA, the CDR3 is TGCAGTGCTAGTATACGCGAGCAGTACTTC. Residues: CSASIREQYF.

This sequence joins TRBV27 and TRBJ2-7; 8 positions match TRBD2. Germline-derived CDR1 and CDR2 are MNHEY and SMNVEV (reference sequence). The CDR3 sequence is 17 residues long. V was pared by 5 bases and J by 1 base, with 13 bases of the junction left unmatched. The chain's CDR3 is CASSRVPPSGWSYEQYF. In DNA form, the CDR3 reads TGTGCCAGCAGTCGGGTGCCGCCTAGCGGGTGGTCCTACGAGCAGTACTTC.

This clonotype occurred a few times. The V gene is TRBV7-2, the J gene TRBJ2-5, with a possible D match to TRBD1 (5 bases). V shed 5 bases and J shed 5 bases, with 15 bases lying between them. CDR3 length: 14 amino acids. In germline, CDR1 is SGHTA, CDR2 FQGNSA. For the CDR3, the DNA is TGTGCCAGCAGCCCGCCTAAGGGGTACGAGACCCAGTACTTC. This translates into CASSPPKGYETQYF.

This CDR3 reads CSARAFKLAKNIQYF. As DNA, the CDR3 is TGCAGTGCTAGAGCGTTTAAGTTAGCCAAAAACATTCAGTACTTC. The chain joins TRBV20-1 to TRBJ2-4; no reliable D call. CDR1 DFQATT and CDR2 SNEGSKA come from the germline V gene (reference sequence). The CDR3 is 15 amino acids. V was cut by 1 base and J by 0 bases, with 10 bases left in between.

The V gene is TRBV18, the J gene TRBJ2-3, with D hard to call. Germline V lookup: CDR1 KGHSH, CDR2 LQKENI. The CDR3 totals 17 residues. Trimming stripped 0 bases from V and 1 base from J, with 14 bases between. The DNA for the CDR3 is TGTGCCAGCTCACCACCGAGTGGACGGGCGCGCACAGATACGCAGTATTTT. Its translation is CASSPPSGRARTDTQYF.

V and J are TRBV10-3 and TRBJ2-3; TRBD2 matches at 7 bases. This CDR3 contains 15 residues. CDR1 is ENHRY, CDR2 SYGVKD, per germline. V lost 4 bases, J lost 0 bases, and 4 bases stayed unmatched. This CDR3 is CAISAGLKSTDTQYF. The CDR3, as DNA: TGTGCCATCAGTGCGGGACTAAAAAGCACAGATACGCAGTATTTT.

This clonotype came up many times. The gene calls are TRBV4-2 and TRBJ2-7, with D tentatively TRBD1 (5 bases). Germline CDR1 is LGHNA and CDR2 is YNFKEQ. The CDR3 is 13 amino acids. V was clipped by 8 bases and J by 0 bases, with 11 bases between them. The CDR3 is CASQGRNSYEQYF. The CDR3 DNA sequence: TGTGCCAGCCAGGGCAGGAACTCCTACGAGCAGTACTTC.

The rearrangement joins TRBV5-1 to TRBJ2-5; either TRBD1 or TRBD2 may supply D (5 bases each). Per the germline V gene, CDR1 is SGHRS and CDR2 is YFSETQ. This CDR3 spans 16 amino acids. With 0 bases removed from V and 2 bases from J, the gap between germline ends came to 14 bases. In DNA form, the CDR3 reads TGCGCCAGCAGCTTGGGCCACGGGACCATACAAGAGACCCAGTACTTC. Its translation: CASSLGHGTIQETQYF.

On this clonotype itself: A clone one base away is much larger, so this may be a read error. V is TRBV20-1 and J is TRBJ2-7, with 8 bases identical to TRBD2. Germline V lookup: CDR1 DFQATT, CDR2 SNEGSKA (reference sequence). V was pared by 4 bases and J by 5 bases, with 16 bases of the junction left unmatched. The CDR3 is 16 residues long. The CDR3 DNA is TGCAGTGCTATCAGCAGGGCCGGGAGGGCCACCGACGAGCAGTACTTC. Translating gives CSAISRAGRATDEQYF.

The CDR3 bases are TGTGCCAGCAAAAGGGGACAGAATGGCTATGGCTACACCTTC. Translating it yields CASKRGQNGYGYTF. The rearrangement links TRBV6-6 to TRBJ1-2; 7 bases align to TRBD1. The V segment lost 7 bases and the J segment 4 bases; nucleotides outside the gene matches: 9. There are 14 residues in the CDR3. Germline CDR1 MNHNY, CDR2 SVGAGI (reference sequence).

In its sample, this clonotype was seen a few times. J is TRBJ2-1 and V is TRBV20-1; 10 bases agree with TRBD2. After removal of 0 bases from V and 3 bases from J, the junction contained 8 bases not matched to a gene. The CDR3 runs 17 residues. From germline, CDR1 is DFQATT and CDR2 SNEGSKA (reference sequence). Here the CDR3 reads CSARDNEREGIYNEQFF. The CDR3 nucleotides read TGCAGTGCTAGAGATAACGAGCGGGAGGGGATCTACAATGAGCAGTTCTTC.